These 5 T cell receptor beta chains were all obtained from the same sample, sequenced in a study of CD8 T cells in Susac syndrome. RNA, at about 0.45 to 1 ug, was reverse transcribed with random hexamers. TCRdb reprocessed the immunoSEQ multiplex PCR reads with MiXCR, giving one entry per CDR3 protein. The profile shows roughly 120,000 distinct CDR3 sequences, 85% to 95% of them singletons. What was sequenced was CD4+ T cells from PBMCs. All receptors derive from a human donor with multiple sclerosis.

The V gene is TRBV29-1, the J gene TRBJ2-1; D may be TRBD1 or TRBD2 (5 bases each). Germline values: CDR1 SQVTM, CDR2 ANQGSEA. The CDR3 loop spans 11 amino acids. Trimming left V 1 base short and J 11 bases short, with 9 bases between. The CDR3 bases are TGCAGCGTTGAAGTAGGGACGAAGCAGTTCTTC. Translating it yields CSVEVGTKQFF.

The chain combines TRBV12-3 or TRBV12-4 with TRBJ2-4; 7 bases agree with TRBD2. The CDR3 contains 17 residues. The V and J ends lost 6 bases and 4 bases, in that order; junction bases with no gene match: 15. The CDR3 nucleotides read TGTGCCAGCAGCTCGGCCCCCGGTAGCGGGCGAAAAAACATTCAGTACTTC. Protein product: CASSSAPGSGRKNIQYF.

The chain uses TRBV6-9 and TRBJ1-1; D unclear. This CDR3 is built from 16 residues. CDR1 and CDR2 from the germline V gene are MNHGY and SVAAGI. Trimming took off 3 bases at V and 1 base at J, with 15 bases between the two ends. CDR3 coding DNA: TGTGCCAGCAGTTACACCCAGTCACAGACGAACACTGAAGCTTTCTTT. It is translated as CASSYTQSQTNTEAFF.

CDR3 DNA sequence: TGTGCCAGCAGTGCGATGGGACAGGGGGCCCACGAGCAGTACTTC. The encoded protein is CASSAMGQGAHEQYF. The chain is built from TRBV2 and TRBJ2-7, with 12 bases matching TRBD1. Trimming at V came to 4 bases and at J to 5 bases, leaving 6 bases not matched to a gene. This CDR3 has 15 amino acids. CDR1 is SNHLY, CDR2 FYNNEI, per germline.

The chain couples TRBV7-9 to TRBJ1-1; the match to TRBD1 covers 9 bases. The CDR3 extends over 12 amino acids. V lost 5 bases and J lost 10; bases outside the gene matches: 5. Germline CDR1 reads SEHNR; CDR2 reads FQNEAQ (reference sequence). The CDR3 DNA sequence: TGTGCCAGCAGCATACCGGGACAGGGAGCTTTCTTT. Translating gives CASSIPGQGAFF.